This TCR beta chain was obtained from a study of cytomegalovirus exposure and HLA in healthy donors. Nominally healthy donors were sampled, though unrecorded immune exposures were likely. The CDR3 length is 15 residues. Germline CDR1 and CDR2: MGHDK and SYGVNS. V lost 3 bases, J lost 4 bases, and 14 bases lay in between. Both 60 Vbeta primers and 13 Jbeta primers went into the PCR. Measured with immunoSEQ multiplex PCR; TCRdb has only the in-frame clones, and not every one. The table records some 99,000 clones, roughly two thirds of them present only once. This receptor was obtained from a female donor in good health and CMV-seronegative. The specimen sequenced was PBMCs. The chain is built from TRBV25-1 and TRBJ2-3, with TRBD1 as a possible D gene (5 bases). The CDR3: CASSDRQGWADTQYF. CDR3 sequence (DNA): TGTGCCAGCAGTGATCGGCAGGGTTGGGCAGATACGCAGTATTTT.